This T cell receptor (beta chain) was sequenced during a study of blood T cell repertoires in COVID-19. Study context: The United States, Italy and Spain supplied acute and convalescent COVID-19 samples. T cells, B-cell-depleted T cells, or PBMCs provided the cDNA or gDNA that served as material.

The CDR3 loop spans 17 amino acids. V was shortened by 4 bases and J by 9 bases, with 26 bases between the two germline ends. CDR1 is SGHKS, CDR2 YYEKEE, per germline (reference sequence). Authors' analysis steps: Cell counts per sample came from amplifying reference gene primers. Sequencing used immunoSEQ multiplex PCR; TCRdb keeps in-frame clones, though not all of them. That table furnishes V, J and clone size, whereas the DNA furnished D and trimming. The sample carries some 65,000 clones, about 85% recorded once. The source of this sequence is a man aged 80 or over with acute or convalescent COVID-19. J is TRBJ2-1 and V is TRBV5-5; TRBD2 might be the D (5 bases). The sequenced sample was peripheral blood. The CDR3 spells CASSPGLDSLMLAEQFF. Here the CDR3 DNA reads TGTGCCAGCAGCCCTGGACTGGATAGCTTGATGCTCGCTGAGCAGTTCTTC.